The 19 T cell receptor beta chains listed next were all sequenced from one sample in a study of blood T cell repertoires in COVID-19. Using immunoSEQ multiplex PCR, the repertoire was profiled, and TCRdb retains in-frame clones only, with some absent. Seen here are approximately 440,000 clones, 88% observed once, and the top ten hold 10% to 15%. Specimen: peripheral blood. These receptors were obtained from a woman aged 50 to 65 with COVID-19, enrolled during active disease.

J is TRBJ1-2 and V is TRBV5-8; D possibly corresponds to TRBD1 (5 bases). The V end was cut by 10 bases, the J end by 8 bases, with 18 bases between. The CDR3 runs 12 residues. Per the germline V gene, CDR1 is SGHTS and CDR2 is YDEGEE. CDR3 DNA sequence: TGTGCCTCAGGTATGGGGCGTAAGGGCTACACCTTC. This sequence encodes CASGMGRKGYTF.

This chain connects TRBV29-1 to TRBJ1-5; D might be TRBD1 (6 bases). Deletions cut 7 bases from V and 3 bases from J, with 10 bases between. The CDR3 contains 12 residues. In germline, CDR1 is SQVTM, CDR2 ANQGSEA. The CDR3: CSAGVSNQPQHF. Here the CDR3 DNA reads TGCAGCGCAGGGGTTTCCAATCAGCCCCAGCATTTT.

The chain links TRBV5-6 to TRBJ1-5, with 8 positions matching TRBD1. The V gene end was trimmed by 3 bases and the J gene end by 5 bases; junction bases not matched to a gene: 7. The germline CDR1 and CDR2 sequences are SGHDT and YYEEEE. This CDR3 region has 15 residues. CDR3 loop: CASSSGTGLDQPQHF. The CDR3 DNA follows: TGTGCCAGCAGCTCGGGGACAGGCCTCGATCAGCCCCAGCATTTT.

The rearrangement uses TRBV14 and TRBJ2-7, with a weak D call TRBD1 (5 bases). Germline values: CDR1 SGHDN, CDR2 FVKESK. The CDR3 spans 17 residues. Trimming took 0 bases from V and 7 from J, leaving 22 bases between them. CDR3 in DNA: TGTGCCAGCAGCCAAGATCCCTCCGCTGACAGCCCCAGGGAGCAGTACTTC. Amino acids: CASSQDPSADSPREQYF.

V is TRBV11-1 and J is TRBJ2-7; 7 bases match TRBD1. The CDR3 is 14 amino acids. The V and J ends lost 5 bases and 5 bases, in that order; junction bases with no gene match: 9. The germline gives CDR1 SGHAT, CDR2 FQDESV (reference sequence). The CDR3 is CASSPRVGQDEQYF. The CDR3 DNA is TGTGCCAGCAGCCCCAGGGTCGGACAGGACGAGCAGTACTTC.

The chain carries TRBV18 and TRBJ1-3; no definite D call. Trimming took off 11 bases at V and 0 bases at J, with 17 bases between the two ends. CDR1 is KGHSH, CDR2 LQKENI, per germline. This CDR3 has 15 amino acids. The chain's CDR3 is CASTGEPVSGNTIYF. Written as DNA, the CDR3 is TGTGCCTCAACCGGAGAACCCGTCTCTGGAAACACCATATATTTT.

The chain carries TRBV24-1 and TRBJ2-1, with D perhaps matching TRBD1 (5 bases). Trimming stripped 5 bases from V and 7 bases from J, with 20 bases between. The germline V gene has CDR1 KGHDR and CDR2 SFDVKD. The CDR3 covers 16 residues. CDR3 sequence: CATSVKDSLTMNEQFF. CDR3 nucleotides: TGTGCCACCAGTGTTAAAGACAGTTTAACTATGAATGAGCAGTTCTTC.

The sample holds one count of this clone. This chain's CDR3 is CASSRQTGTEAFF. The CDR3 nucleotides read TGTGCCAGCAGCCGCCAAACGGGAACTGAAGCTTTCTTT. The V and J genes are TRBV5-4 and TRBJ1-1; D remains ambiguous. Germline V gives CDR1 SGHNT, CDR2 YYREEE (reference sequence). This CDR3 contains 13 residues. Between the trimmed V and J ends, which lost 4 bases and 5 bases, there was a span of 12 bases.

This clone was counted only a few times. This is likely a read error, given that the CDR3 carries no conserved phenylalanine or tryptophan at its end. The DNA is left out, because the CDR3 cannot be placed on it with certainty; the CDR3 is given as TCRdb lists it. V gene TRBV2 combines with J gene TRBJ1-2; the table calls TRBD1, which could not be checked here. The CDR3 is made up of 13 amino acids, end residues included. CDR1 is SNHLY, CDR2 FYNNEI, per germline. The CDR3 loop is CASSVLQAFPTLQ.

This clone was seen a few times. This chain links TRBV27 with TRBJ2-7; D gene uncertain. The length of the CDR3 is 14 residues. V dropped 6 bases and J dropped 1 base, with 13 bases sitting between them. Germline V gene lookup returns CDR1 MNHEY and CDR2 SMNVEV (reference sequence). The CDR3 nucleotides read TGTGCCAGCAGAGATCATGGAGAATCCTACGAGCAGTACTTC. Protein: CASRDHGESYEQYF.

V usage is TRBV30 and J usage is TRBJ1-5; no definite D call. CDR1 GTSNPN and CDR2 SVGIG come from the germline V gene (reference sequence). V lost 3 bases to trimming and J lost 2 bases, with 11 bases between them. The CDR3 sequence is 14 residues long. In DNA form, the CDR3 reads TGTGCCTGGAGGGCAGGAGGTGGCAATCAGCCCCAGCATTTT. Translating gives CAWRAGGGNQPQHF. Full variable domain (outside the CDR3, taken from reference TRBV30 and TRBJ1-5): SQTIHQWPATLVQPVGSPLSLECTVEGTSNPNLYWYRQAAGRGLQLLFYSVGIGQISSEVPQNLSASRPQDRQFILSSKKLLLSDSGFYLCAWRAGGGNQPQHFGDGTRLSIL.

The V gene is TRBV5-1, the J gene TRBJ1-4, with D tentatively TRBD1 (6 bases). The germline gives CDR1 SGHRS, CDR2 YFSETQ. The CDR3 sequence is 14 residues long. Trimming removed 4 bases at V and 7 bases at J, with 14 bases between. This chain's CDR3 is CASSDSRDTEKLFF. CDR3 DNA: TGCGCCAGCAGCGATTCCCGGGACACTGAAAAACTGTTTTTT.

CDR3 nucleotide sequence: TGCGCCAGCAGTAGGACTAGCGGGGGGGGCACAGATACGCAGTATTTT. Translating gives CASSRTSGGGTDTQYF. The chain recombines TRBV10-2 with TRBJ2-3, with 15 bases lining up with TRBD2. The CDR3 contains 16 residues. J gave up 1 base and V 5 bases, and 1 base lay outside the gene matches. The germline V gene has CDR1 WSHSY and CDR2 SAAADI.

The V call is TRBV9, the J call TRBJ2-5; TRBD2 matches at 9 bases. The germline CDR1 and CDR2 sequences are SGDLS and YYNGEE. The CDR3 contains 13 residues. J gave up 5 bases and V 4 bases, and 3 bases lay outside the gene matches. The CDR3 sequence: CASSSTSGETQYF. As DNA, the CDR3 is TGTGCCAGCAGCTCCACTAGCGGGGAGACCCAGTACTTC.

The count of this clone is one. J is TRBJ2-5 and V is TRBV24-1; a weak D match, TRBD2 (7 bases). This CDR3 is built from 16 residues. Trimming stripped 1 base from V and 4 bases from J, with 15 bases between. Per the germline V gene, CDR1 is KGHDR and CDR2 is SFDVKD. CDR3 DNA: TGTGCCACCAGTGATTTTAGGGGGGGGGCCGGAGAGACCCAGTACTTC. It is translated as CATSDFRGGAGETQYF.

The chain uses TRBV15 and TRBJ2-3, with D maybe TRBD1 (5 bases). The germline V gene has CDR1 LNHNV and CDR2 YYDKDF (reference sequence). V gave up 1 base and J gave up 8 bases, with 10 bases separating them. The CDR3 runs to 13 residues. The CDR3 sequence: CATSRATAGTQYF. The CDR3, as DNA: TGTGCCACCAGCAGAGCGACAGCAGGTACGCAGTATTTT.

The chain is built from TRBV7-9 and TRBJ1-6, with 8 bases aligning to TRBD1. The CDR3 loop spans 18 amino acids. After removal of 2 bases from V and 7 bases from J, the junction contained 13 bases not matched to a gene. The germline gives CDR1 SEHNR, CDR2 FQNEAQ (reference sequence). The DNA for the CDR3 is TGTGCCAGCAGCTTAACGCACTTAACACAGGGGGTAAATTCACCCCTCCACTTT. Translation: CASSLTHLTQGVNSPLHF.

This chain uses TRBV15 with TRBJ2-2, with TRBD2 as a possible D gene (6 bases). V was cut by 0 bases and J by 6 bases, with 8 bases left in between. The CDR3 is 14 residues long. Looked up from germline, CDR1 is LNHNV and CDR2 is YYDKDF (reference sequence). The CDR3 bases are TGTGCCACCAGCAGAGATGGAGGGGCCGGGGAGCTGTTTTTT. Its translation is CATSRDGGAGELFF.

V is TRBV10-3 and J is TRBJ2-7, with TRBD1 matching 8 bases. This CDR3 is built from 16 residues. Germline V gives CDR1 ENHRY, CDR2 SYGVKD. V was clipped by 4 bases and J by 0 bases; unmatched bases: 8. CDR3 DNA sequence: TGTGCCATCAGTGGACAGGGGCTAGGTAGCTCCTACGAGCAGTACTTC. This encodes CAISGQGLGSSYEQYF.